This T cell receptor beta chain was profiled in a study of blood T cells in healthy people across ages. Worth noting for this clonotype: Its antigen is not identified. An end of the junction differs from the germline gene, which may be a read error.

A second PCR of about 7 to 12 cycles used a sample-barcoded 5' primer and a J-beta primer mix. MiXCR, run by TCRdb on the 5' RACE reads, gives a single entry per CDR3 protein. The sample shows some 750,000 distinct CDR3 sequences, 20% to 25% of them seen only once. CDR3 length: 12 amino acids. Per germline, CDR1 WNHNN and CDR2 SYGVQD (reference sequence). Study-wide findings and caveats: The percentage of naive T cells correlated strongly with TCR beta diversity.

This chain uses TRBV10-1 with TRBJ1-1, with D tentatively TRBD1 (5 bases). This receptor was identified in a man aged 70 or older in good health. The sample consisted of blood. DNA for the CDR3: TGCGCCAGCAGTGATCCATACGGGGCAATTAGTTTT. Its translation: CASSDPYGAISF.